Given below is one T cell receptor beta chain in context. Antigen unknown. The sample originates from a study of shared clonotypes between healthy human individuals. Trimming took 2 bases from V and 11 from J; bases not matched to a gene: 5. The CDR3 is 12 amino acids. Looked up from germline, CDR1 is SGHNT and CDR2 is YYREEE (reference sequence). In the sorted-subset replicate PCRs, 200 ng DNA, 25,000 to 35,000 T cell genomes, was used. Here immunoSEQ multiplex PCR was the method, and the copy in TCRdb shows in-frame clones only, minus some. This table holds about 770,000 clones, 72% found once. Overall study findings and caveats: Read depth was anticipated to influence clonotype sharing among donors.

The sequenced material came from memory CD4+ T cells sorted from blood. Subset of the sample: CD45RA-negative fraction. The source of this sequence is a woman in her 30s in good health. The rearrangement links TRBV5-4 to TRBJ1-1; 8 bases line up with TRBD1. The chain's CDR3 is CASSFRTGFAFF. The CDR3 nucleotides read TGTGCCAGCAGCTTTCGGACAGGGTTTGCTTTCTTT. The full variable domain, its missing parts supplied by reference TRBV5-4 and TRBJ1-1, is ETGVTQSPTHLIKTRGQQVTLRCSSQSGHNTVSWYQQALGQGPQFIFQYYREEENGRGNFPPRFSGLQFPNYSSELNVNALELDDSALYLCASSFRTGFAFFGQGTRLTVV.